Each of the 31 T cell receptor beta chains below was sequenced from the same sample in a study of cytomegalovirus exposure and HLA in healthy donors (dated by TCRdb to between 2016 and 2019). The library was made by the immunoSEQ multiplex PCR assay. For the multiplex PCR, a mixture combining 60 forward primers for TCR Vbeta segments and 13 reverse primers for TCR Jbeta segments was used. TCRdb holds this immuneACCESS table with in-frame rearrangements only. Some clones are missing; in checked studies, unresolved V genes explain under half, and the rest has no known cause. The sample has nearly 110,000 clones on record, approximately 79% of them singletons. Of the sample, approximately 14% is held by the ten largest clones. Sequencing was performed on PBMCs. Every receptor here comes from a woman in her forties in good health and CMV-seropositive.

The chain is built from TRBV30 and TRBJ2-5, with D possibly TRBD2 on 6 matching bases. From germline, CDR1 is GTSNPN and CDR2 SVGIG (reference sequence). The CDR3 extends over 14 amino acids. The V and J ends lost 1 base and 4 bases respectively, with 13 bases between them. CDR3 nucleotide sequence: TGTGCCTGGAGTGCCGTTGGGGGGAGAGAGACCCAGTACTTC. It specifies CAWSAVGGRETQYF. Filled out from reference TRBV30 and TRBJ2-5, the complete variable domain reads SQTIHQWPATLVQPVGSPLSLECTVEGTSNPNLYWYRQAAGRGLQLLFYSVGIGQISSEVPQNLSASRPQDRQFILSSKKLLLSDSGFYLCAWSAVGGRETQYFGPGTRLLVL.

The chain couples TRBV10-1 to TRBJ2-5, with unresolved D. The V gene lost 6 bases and the J gene lost 1 base, with 3 bases spanning the gap. Germline-derived CDR1 and CDR2 are WNHNN and SYGVQD (reference sequence). This CDR3 contains 11 residues. CDR3 amino acids: CASSIQETQYF. CDR3 in DNA: TGCGCCAGCAGCATCCAAGAGACCCAGTACTTC.

This chain connects TRBV19 to TRBJ1-2; D unresolved. Germline V lookup: CDR1 LNHDA, CDR2 SQIVND (reference sequence). The V and J ends lost 7 bases and 1 base respectively, with 10 bases between them. The CDR3 is 13 residues long. In DNA form, the CDR3 reads TGTGCCAGTATCGCAGGAAATAACTATGGCTACACCTTC. It is translated as CASIAGNNYGYTF.

In its sample, this clone was seen a few times. The rearrangement joins TRBV2 to TRBJ1-1, with D possibly being TRBD1 (5 bases). The CDR3 consists of 12 residues. The V gene lost 11 bases and the J gene lost 4 bases, with 14 bases spanning the gap. Germline CDR1 SNHLY, CDR2 FYNNEI. The CDR3 region is CALRAGGTEAFF. The CDR3 nucleotides are TGTGCCCTCCGGGCGGGGGGCACTGAAGCTTTCTTT.

The chain couples TRBV6-5 to TRBJ1-1, with a weak D call TRBD1 (5 bases). The germline V and J ends were trimmed by 5 bases and 0 bases, with 7 bases remaining between them. Germline V lookup: CDR1 MNHEY, CDR2 SVGAGI. The CDR3 loop spans 13 amino acids. CDR3 amino acids: CASSQTVNTEAFF. The CDR3 DNA is TGTGCCAGCAGTCAGACAGTGAACACTGAAGCTTTCTTT.

This rearrangement joins TRBV7-2 to TRBJ1-2, with D hard to call. V was trimmed by 5 bases and J by 8 bases, leaving 18 bases between them. The CDR3 is 14 amino acids. The germline V gene encodes CDR1 SGHTA and CDR2 FQGNSA. CDR3 region: CASSPPGRVGGYTF. CDR3 nucleotide sequence: TGTGCCAGCAGCCCGCCCGGGAGGGTAGGAGGCTACACCTTC.

This clone was seen once. V and J are TRBV4-3 and TRBJ2-2; TRBD1 matches 11 bases. The CDR3 has 15 amino acids. The germline CDR1 and CDR2 sequences are LGHNA and YSLEER. The junction had 2 bases not matched to a gene; V was cut back by 4 bases and J by 4 bases. The CDR3 nucleotides read TGCGCCAGCAGCCGCGGGACAGGGGGCACCGGGGAGCTGTTTTTT. As protein: CASSRGTGGTGELFF.

This clone was seen just once. The rearrangement links TRBV5-4 to TRBJ1-4; 10 bases fit TRBD1. There are 15 residues in the CDR3. From germline, CDR1 is SGHNT and CDR2 YYREEE (reference sequence). The trim removed 3 bases at V and 7 bases at J, leaving 6 bases unmatched. In nucleotides, the CDR3 is TGTGCCAGCAGCTGGGGACAGGGGATAGGTGAAAAACTGTTTTTT. This translates into CASSWGQGIGEKLFF.

This clone was recorded only once. The rearrangement links TRBV9 to TRBJ1-1; TRBD1 agrees at 7 bases. Germline CDR1 reads SGDLS; CDR2 reads YYNGEE. CDR3 length: 15 amino acids. J gave up 0 bases and V 4 bases, and 6 bases lay outside the gene matches. DNA of the CDR3: TGTGCCAGCAGCACCGGGGACAGCTTGAACACTGAAGCTTTCTTT. Translating it yields CASSTGDSLNTEAFF.

V gene TRBV4-2 combines with J gene TRBJ2-1; 7 bases match TRBD2. CDR1 and CDR2 from the germline V gene are LGHNA and YNFKEQ. This CDR3 has 14 amino acids. V was pared by 4 bases and J by 7 bases, with 7 bases of the junction left unmatched. The CDR3 DNA follows: TGTGCCAGCAGCCGGGATACTAGCGCTAATGAGCAGTTCTTC. Amino acid sequence: CASSRDTSANEQFF.

J is TRBJ2-5 and V is TRBV11-3; tentatively, D is TRBD2 (7 bases). The V gene lost 5 bases and the J gene lost 5 bases, with 18 bases spanning the gap. The CDR3 has 15 amino acids. The germline gives CDR1 SGHNT, CDR2 YENEEA. The CDR3 coding sequence is TGTGCCAGCAGCCAACAATTCGGGGGGCCCGAGACCCAGTACTTC. Translating it yields CASSQQFGGPETQYF.

This clone is categorized as medium-sized (0.01 to 0.1%). The V and J genes are TRBV30 and TRBJ1-1; no definite D call. Trimming shortened V by 4 bases and J by 1 base, and 16 bases separated the two germline ends. The CDR3 runs to 15 residues. The germline V gene encodes CDR1 GTSNPN and CDR2 SVGIG (reference sequence). The CDR3 DNA sequence: TGTGCCTGGAACTTATCCGGGAGACGGAACACTGAAGCTTTCTTT. It translates to CAWNLSGRRNTEAFF.

The rearrangement joins TRBV2 to TRBJ1-5; TRBD1 matches at 9 bases. CDR1 and CDR2 from the germline V gene are SNHLY and FYNNEI. There are 16 residues in the CDR3. V was pared by 2 bases and J by 3 bases, with 5 bases of the junction left unmatched. The CDR3 loop is CASSENYRGLNQPQHF. CDR3 DNA: TGTGCCAGCAGTGAAAACTACAGGGGGCTCAATCAGCCCCAGCATTTT. The full variable domain, in which reference TRBV2 and TRBJ1-5 provide the parts outside the CDR3, is EPEVTQTPSHQVTQMGQEVILRCVPISNHLYFYWYRQILGQKVEFLVSFYNNEISEKSEIFDDQFSVERPDGSNFTLKIRSTKLEDSAMYFCASSENYRGLNQPQHFGDGTRLSIL.

The table lists this clone with a few counts. The chain couples TRBV7-2 to TRBJ1-3; 7 bases align to TRBD1. The ends lost 5 bases at V and 2 bases at J; junction bases unmatched: 6. Germline V CDR1 and CDR2: SGHTA, FQGNSA. The CDR3 sequence is 15 residues long. The CDR3 here is CASSPPGGTGNTIYF. CDR3 DNA sequence: TGTGCCAGCAGCCCCCCAGGGGGGACTGGAAACACCATATATTTT.

The chain recombines TRBV18 with TRBJ1-2; 8 bases fit TRBD1. The germline V gene has CDR1 KGHSH and CDR2 LQKENI. This CDR3 contains 13 residues. V dropped 4 bases and J dropped 4; count of bases not matched to a gene: 2. CDR3 region: CASSRDRSYGYTF. DNA for the CDR3: TGTGCCAGCTCACGGGACAGGTCCTATGGCTACACCTTC.

The rearrangement joins TRBV7-2 to TRBJ1-2; D unclear. Trimming cost V 2 bases and J 8 bases, with 12 bases left between them. The CDR3 is 13 residues long. Germline CDR1 and CDR2: SGHTA and FQGNSA. CDR3 sequence: CASSLIGDQGYTF. CDR3 DNA sequence: TGTGCCAGCAGCTTAATCGGGGATCAGGGCTACACCTTC. Full variable domain (outside the CDR3, taken from reference TRBV7-2 and TRBJ1-2): GAGVSQSPSNKVTEKGKDVELRCDPISGHTALYWYRQSLGQGLEFLIYFQGNSAPDKSGLPSDRFSAERTGGSVSTLTIQRTQQEDSAVYLCASSLIGDQGYTFGSGTRLTVV.

This chain joins TRBV29-1 and TRBJ2-7; no clear D gene. With 3 bases removed from V and 7 bases from J, the gap between germline ends came to 16 bases. Germline CDR1 reads SQVTM; CDR2 reads ANQGSEA. The CDR3 runs to 13 residues. The CDR3 spells CSVDRVFMLEQYF. In DNA, the CDR3 is TGCAGCGTTGATCGTGTGTTTATGTTAGAGCAGTACTTC.

This clone is a singleton in its sample. V gene TRBV25-1 combines with J gene TRBJ2-7; D may be TRBD1 (6 bases). Between the trimmed V and J ends, which lost 6 bases and 0 bases, there was a span of 18 bases. The CDR3 runs to 16 residues. Germline V gene lookup returns CDR1 MGHDK and CDR2 SYGVNS. The CDR3: CASRETGTISSYEQYF. CDR3 coding DNA: TGTGCCAGCAGGGAAACAGGGACCATAAGCTCCTACGAGCAGTACTTC.

A single count supports this clone. V usage is TRBV18 and J usage is TRBJ2-5; D possibly corresponds to TRBD2 (6 bases). V lost 1 base to trimming and J lost 4 bases, with 16 bases between them. The CDR3 has 16 amino acids. Germline loops: CDR1 KGHSH, CDR2 LQKENI. The CDR3 region is CASSPRRDGGGETQYF. The CDR3 region has the DNA TGTGCCAGCTCACCACGGCGGGACGGTGGGGGAGAGACCCAGTACTTC.

The chain carries TRBV5-1 and TRBJ1-1; D remains ambiguous. The V and J ends lost 4 bases and 1 base respectively, with 11 bases between them. This CDR3 has 14 residues. The germline V gene has CDR1 SGHRS and CDR2 YFSETQ. For the CDR3, the DNA is TGCGCCAGCAGCCCGTCGGTTGAGAACACTGAAGCTTTCTTT. Translating gives CASSPSVENTEAFF.

The rearrangement joins TRBV9 to TRBJ2-2; possible D gene TRBD2, 6 bases. CDR3 length equals 17 residues. V dropped 0 bases and J dropped 3 bases, with 15 bases sitting between them. CDR1 SGDLS and CDR2 YYNGEE come from the germline V gene. The CDR3 sequence is CASSVDPGVEYTGELFF. Written as DNA, the CDR3 is TGTGCCAGCAGCGTAGACCCGGGGGTTGAGTACACCGGGGAGCTGTTTTTT.

V gene TRBV28 combines with J gene TRBJ2-6, with TRBD1 as a possible D gene (6 bases). CDR1 MDHEN and CDR2 SYDVKM come from the germline V gene. This CDR3 is 18 amino acids long. V was clipped by 2 bases and J by 0 bases, with 14 bases between them. The CDR3 loop reads CASSLRRQGNSGANVLTF. CDR3 sequence (DNA): TGTGCCAGCAGTTTACGGCGTCAGGGGAACTCTGGGGCCAACGTCCTGACTTTC.

This clone was counted a few times. This chain uses TRBV5-1 with TRBJ2-3, with TRBD1 matching over 9 bases. V was pared by 2 bases and J by 0 bases, with 4 bases of the junction left unmatched. The CDR3 sequence is 16 residues long. Germline V CDR1 and CDR2: SGHRS, YFSETQ. The CDR3 loop is CASSFGTGRSTDTQYF. In DNA, the CDR3 is TGCGCCAGCAGCTTTGGGACAGGGAGAAGCACAGATACGCAGTATTTT.

This rearrangement joins TRBV9 to TRBJ1-1, with D uncertain. This CDR3 is 13 amino acids long. Germline V gene sequence: CDR1 SGDLS, CDR2 YYNGEE. V lost 4 bases, J lost 0 bases, and 7 bases lay in between. The CDR3 here is CASSRNLNTEAFF. DNA of the CDR3: TGTGCCAGCAGCCGAAACTTGAACACTGAAGCTTTCTTT.

The J gene is TRBJ2-1, the V gene TRBV6-6; D might be TRBD1 (6 bases). V was clipped by 5 bases and J by 10 bases, with 12 bases between them. Per the germline V gene, CDR1 is MNHNY and CDR2 is SVGAGI (reference sequence). This CDR3 is 12 amino acids long. CDR3 sequence: CASSPRGREQFF. The DNA of the CDR3 is TGTGCCAGCAGTCCCAGGGGTCGCGAGCAGTTCTTC.

V usage is TRBV2 and J usage is TRBJ2-4; D is unresolved. CDR3 length equals 11 residues. The ends were cut back, 5 bases at V and 8 bases at J, with 7 bases in the middle. The germline CDR1 and CDR2 sequences are SNHLY and FYNNEI. DNA for the CDR3: TGTGCCAGCAGTCTCCGGGACATTCAGTACTTC. Translated, it gives CASSLRDIQYF.

This sequence joins TRBV7-8 and TRBJ2-4; 7 bases fit TRBD2. The CDR3 spans 17 residues. J lost 0 bases, V lost 5 bases, and 10 bases had no gene match. CDR1 and CDR2 from the germline V gene are SGHVS and FQNEAQ. The CDR3 sequence is CASSLRGGQVAKNIQYF. CDR3 DNA: TGTGCCAGCAGCCTGAGGGGAGGGCAGGTAGCCAAAAACATTCAGTACTTC.

The chain has TRBV5-1 and TRBJ2-5; D possibly corresponds to TRBD2 (6 bases). The CDR3 covers 15 residues. Germline CDR1 reads SGHRS; CDR2 reads YFSETQ. With 0 bases removed from V and 1 base from J, the gap between germline ends came to 10 bases. The CDR3 DNA follows: TGCGCCAGCAGCTTGGCGGGGGTAACCCAAGAGACCCAGTACTTC. Encoded protein: CASSLAGVTQETQYF. Full variable domain (outside the CDR3, taken from reference TRBV5-1 and TRBJ2-5): KAGVTQTPRYLIKTRGQQVTLSCSPISGHRSVSWYQQTPGQGLQFLFEYFSETQRNKGNFPGRFSGRQFSNSRSEMNVSTLELGDSALYLCASSLAGVTQETQYFGPGTRLLVL.

This chain uses TRBV11-3 with TRBJ2-7; 7 bases fit TRBD1. The V gene end was trimmed by 5 bases and the J gene end by 5 bases; junction bases not matched to a gene: 9. The CDR3 covers 14 residues. The germline CDR1 and CDR2 sequences are SGHNT and YENEEA. The CDR3 loop reads CASSARQGADEQYF. CDR3 nucleotide sequence: TGTGCCAGCAGCGCCCGACAGGGAGCAGACGAGCAGTACTTC. Drawing the rest from reference TRBV11-3 and TRBJ2-7, the complete variable domain is EAGVVQSPRYKIIEKKQPVAFWCNPISGHNTLYWYLQNLGQGPELLIRYENEEAVDDSQLPKDRFSAERLKGVDSTLKIQPAELGDSAVYLCASSARQGADEQYFGPGTRLTVT.

A few counts support this clone. V usage is TRBV6-5 and J usage is TRBJ1-1; unclear D gene. There are 12 residues in the CDR3. Germline-derived CDR1 and CDR2 are MNHEY and SVGAGI. The ends were cut back, 8 bases at V and 4 bases at J, with 11 bases in the middle. The CDR3 region has the DNA TGTGCCAGCGGGAGTCGCGGCACTGAAGCTTTCTTT. Translating gives CASGSRGTEAFF.

The chain couples TRBV4-3 to TRBJ1-2; a possible D gene is TRBD1 (5 bases). V shed 3 bases and J shed 0 bases, with 17 bases lying between them. The CDR3 runs to 17 residues. CDR1 and CDR2 from the germline V gene are LGHNA and YSLEER. The CDR3 reads CASSQTQGLQANYGYTF. Here the CDR3 DNA reads TGCGCCAGCAGCCAGACCCAGGGACTACAAGCTAACTATGGCTACACCTTC.